This T cell receptor beta chain was documented in a study of identical twins (dated by TCRdb to 2016 to 2018). Regarding the research as a whole: TCR alpha and beta repertoires from monozygotic twins, unrelated adults of various ages and cord blood were deep-sequenced to test whether fetal clonotypes persist. To rule out contamination, the twin experiments were replicated at different times with different library preparation protocols. Overall study results and their limits: Out-of-frame TCR alpha sharing in monozygotic twins was systematically underestimated by recombination models, whereas sharing between unrelated individuals was in agreement with the recombination models. Invariant T cells such as MAIT and iNKT could partly confound zero-insertion analyses, although diverse VJ usage argued against such confounding for most clonotypes. A weaker excess of twin sharing was found in beta out-of-frame sequences because the signal-to-noise ratio was lowered by fewer shared sequences. Compared with coincidental sharing between unrelated individuals, out-of-frame TCR alpha sequences shared between twins had an excess of sequences with low generation probability. Fewer insertions were carried by abundant cord blood beta clonotypes; a weaker similar trend was observed in young adult naive repertoires, while no such trend was observed in memory repertoires. Because the same donors could not be followed over many years, the conclusions relied on cross-sectional statistical analysis.

In regard to this clonotype: This receptor's antigen is unknown. The sample holds no much larger clone one base away, and base qualities are not on file.

All donors were healthy Caucasians. Three pairs of female monozygotic twins, all aged 18 to 29 years, made up the twin cohort. Peripheral blood mononuclear cells were the source from which RNA for the TCR libraries was isolated. Library creation used 5' RACE. Reads for this sample came from an Illumina HiSeq 2000. Template switching added a universal primer binding site, and the final cDNA carried a unique molecular identifier that allowed TCR cDNA molecules to be counted accurately. Specific primers in the conserved constant-segment region were used to synthesize first-strand cDNA for the TCR alpha and beta chains. To control for contamination, each cDNA library was double barcoded with a SMART-Mk sample barcode plus Illumina barcodes. TruSeq adapter sequences and Illumina sample barcodes were added in two successive PCR steps. TCR alpha and beta cDNA libraries were sequenced on the Illumina HiSeq platform with custom primers. Regarding the original processing steps: Raw reads were processed with MiGEC to extract unique molecular identifiers, and MiXCR was used to determine CDR3 positions. For each individual, recombination models were inferred using an EM algorithm with the repgenHMM and IGoR tools. Shared clonotype analysis was performed with the tcR package in R, normalizing sharing by the product of cloneset sizes. To study raw recombination without the effects of thymic and clonal selection, out-of-frame nonproductive sequences were analyzed. TCRdb reprocessed the public reads (quality trimming at Q25 with fastp, clone calling with MiXCR) and kept in-frame beta chains. When rows share a CDR3 protein, they turn into one entry using the most common DNA and genes. TCRdb assigned the V and J calls; the authors' analysis was not used. The sample profile shows fewer than 650,000 distinct CDR3 sequences; under 8.5% of them were found once. The ten largest clones add up to 1.5% to 2% of the sample.

V gives up 4 bases and J gives up 0 bases, and the segment between their germline ends measures 17 bases. CDR1 KGHDR and CDR2 SFDVKD were looked up in the germline V gene. Reading from cysteine to phenylalanine, the CDR3 counts 17 amino acids. Only the CDR3 region is kept as DNA, spanning 51 bases read in frame from base 1. These data also formed part of another study, on yellow fever vaccine responses in identical twins. According to the second study: According to the authors, the vaccine-induced T cell response in identical twins seemed to be partly convergent and partly specific to each individual. Focusing on identical twins, the study followed the T cell clones that responded to the vaccine, and did so with precision.

This TCR was recovered from a woman younger than 35 in good health. Specimen: PBMCs. The chain is encoded by TRBV24-1 joined to TRBJ1-1; the D segment could be TRBD1, given 6 matching bases. The CDR3 loop reads CATSEGETGKLNTEAFF. The DNA sequence follows: TGTGCCACCAGTGAAGGGGAGACAGGCAAATTGAACACTGAAGCTTTCTTT.